This T cell receptor beta chain was captured in a study of T cell repertoires in cytomegalovirus infection. This clonotype came up a few times. What it binds is unknown. Germline values: CDR1 SGHKS, CDR2 YYEKEE (reference sequence). The V gene lost 6 bases and the J gene lost 0 bases, with 23 bases spanning the gap. This CDR3 is 18 amino acids long. A single record per CDR3 protein comes from TCRdb applying MiXCR to the reads. The sample has under 450,000 distinct CDR3 sequences, approximately 35% seen once. This chain uses TRBV5-5 with TRBJ2-3, with a possible D match to TRBD2 (6 bases). The TCR sequence derives from a human donor in good health (CMV status not recorded). Some clones in this sample may be carry-over from other donors' samples. The sample was cultured PBMCs, taken from culture after CMV antigen stimulation. The CDR3 protein is CASKDAVGDSISTDTQYF. The CDR3 DNA reads as TGTGCCAGCAAGGATGCCGTCGGGGACTCCATTAGCACAGATACGCAGTATTTT.